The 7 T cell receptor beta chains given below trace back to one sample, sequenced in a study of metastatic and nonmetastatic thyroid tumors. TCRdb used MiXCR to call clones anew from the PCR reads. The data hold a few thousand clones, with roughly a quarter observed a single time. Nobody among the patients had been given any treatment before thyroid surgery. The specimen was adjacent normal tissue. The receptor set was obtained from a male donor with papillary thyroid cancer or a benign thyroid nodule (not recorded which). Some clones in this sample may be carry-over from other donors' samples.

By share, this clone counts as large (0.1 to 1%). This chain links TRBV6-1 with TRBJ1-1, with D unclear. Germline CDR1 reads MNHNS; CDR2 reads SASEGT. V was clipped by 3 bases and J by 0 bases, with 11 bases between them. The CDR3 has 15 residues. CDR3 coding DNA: TGTGCCAGCAGTGATCGTGGGATTATGAACACTGAAGCTTTCTTT. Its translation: CASSDRGIMNTEAFF.

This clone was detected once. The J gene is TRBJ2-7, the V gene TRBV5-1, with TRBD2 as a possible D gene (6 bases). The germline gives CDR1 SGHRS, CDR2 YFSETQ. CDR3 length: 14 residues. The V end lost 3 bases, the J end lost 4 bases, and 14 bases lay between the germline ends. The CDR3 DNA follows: TGCGCCAGCAGCTCCGGGGGAACGGTTTACGAGCAGTACTTC. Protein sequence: CASSSGGTVYEQYF.

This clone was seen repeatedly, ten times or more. Here the CDR3 reads CASKSPGTGNNEQFF. CDR3 sequence (DNA): TGTGCCAGCAAGTCCCCCGGGACTGGCAACAATGAGCAGTTCTTC. V is TRBV6-1 and J is TRBJ2-1, with a possible D match to TRBD2 (6 bases). The germline V and J ends were trimmed by 7 bases and 5 bases, with 18 bases remaining between them. This CDR3 has 15 amino acids. The germline V gene has CDR1 MNHNS and CDR2 SASEGT.

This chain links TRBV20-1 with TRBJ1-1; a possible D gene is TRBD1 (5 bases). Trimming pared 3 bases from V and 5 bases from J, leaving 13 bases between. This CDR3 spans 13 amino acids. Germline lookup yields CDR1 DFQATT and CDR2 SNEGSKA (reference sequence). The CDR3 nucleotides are TGCAGTGCTAGTTTCGGGGGTGGTACTGAAGCTTTCTTT. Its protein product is CSASFGGGTEAFF.

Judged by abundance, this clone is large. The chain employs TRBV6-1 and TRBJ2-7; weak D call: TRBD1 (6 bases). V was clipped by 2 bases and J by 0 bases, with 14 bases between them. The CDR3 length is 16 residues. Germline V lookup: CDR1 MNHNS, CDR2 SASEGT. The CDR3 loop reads CASSEQEQGYSYEQYF. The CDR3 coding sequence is TGTGCCAGCAGTGAACAGGAACAGGGCTACTCCTACGAGCAGTACTTC.

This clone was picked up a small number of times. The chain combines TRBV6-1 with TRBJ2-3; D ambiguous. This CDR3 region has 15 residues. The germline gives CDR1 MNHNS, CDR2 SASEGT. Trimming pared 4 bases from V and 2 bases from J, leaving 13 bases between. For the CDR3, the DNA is TGTGCCAGCAGTGCTGGTGGGTCCTCCACAGATACGCAGTATTTT. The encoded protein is CASSAGGSSTDTQYF.

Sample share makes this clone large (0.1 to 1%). The CDR3 DNA reads as TGTGCCAGCAGCTTCCCGGCAGGGGGTTTTAACACTGAAGCTTTCTTT. This sequence encodes CASSFPAGGFNTEAFF. V usage is TRBV7-9 and J usage is TRBJ1-1; 7 positions match TRBD1. The V gene end was trimmed by 3 bases and the J gene end by 2 bases; junction bases not matched to a gene: 9. Germline V CDR1 and CDR2: SEHNR, FQNEAQ (reference sequence). The CDR3 extends over 16 amino acids.